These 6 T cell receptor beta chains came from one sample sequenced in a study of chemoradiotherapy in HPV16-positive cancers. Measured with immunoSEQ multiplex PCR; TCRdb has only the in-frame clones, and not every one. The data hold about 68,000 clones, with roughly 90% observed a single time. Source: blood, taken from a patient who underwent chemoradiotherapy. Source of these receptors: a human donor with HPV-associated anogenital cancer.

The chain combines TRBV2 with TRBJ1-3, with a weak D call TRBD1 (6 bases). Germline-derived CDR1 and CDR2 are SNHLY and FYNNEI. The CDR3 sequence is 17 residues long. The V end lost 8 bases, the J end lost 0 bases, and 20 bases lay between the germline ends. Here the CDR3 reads CASEAIRGLLSGNTIYF. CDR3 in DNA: TGTGCCAGCGAGGCGATCAGGGGACTCCTCTCTGGAAACACCATATATTTT.

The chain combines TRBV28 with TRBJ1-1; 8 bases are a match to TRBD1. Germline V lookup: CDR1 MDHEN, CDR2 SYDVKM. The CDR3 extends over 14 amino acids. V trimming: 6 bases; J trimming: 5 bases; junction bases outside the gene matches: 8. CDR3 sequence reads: CASSPDRVRTEAFF. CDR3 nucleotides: TGTGCCAGCAGCCCGGACAGGGTTCGAACTGAAGCTTTCTTT.

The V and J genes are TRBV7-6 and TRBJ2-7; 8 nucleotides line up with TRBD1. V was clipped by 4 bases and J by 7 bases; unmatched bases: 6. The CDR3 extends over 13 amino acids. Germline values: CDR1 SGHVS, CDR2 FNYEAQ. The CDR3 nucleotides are TGTGCCAGCAGCTGGACAGGGCGGGGAGAGCAGTACTTC. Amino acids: CASSWTGRGEQYF.

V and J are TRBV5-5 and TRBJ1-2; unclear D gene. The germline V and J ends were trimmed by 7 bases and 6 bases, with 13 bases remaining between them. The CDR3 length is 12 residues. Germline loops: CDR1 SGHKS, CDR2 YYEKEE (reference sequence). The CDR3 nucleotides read TGTGCCAGCCGATTGGTTCTCAATGGCTACACCTTC. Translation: CASRLVLNGYTF.

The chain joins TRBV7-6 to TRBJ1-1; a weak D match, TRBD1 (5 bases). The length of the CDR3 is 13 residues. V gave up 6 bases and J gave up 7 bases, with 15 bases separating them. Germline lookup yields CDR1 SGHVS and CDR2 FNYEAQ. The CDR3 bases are TGTGCCAGCAGGGCCGGGGGATTCGATGAAGCTTTCTTT. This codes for CASRAGGFDEAFF.

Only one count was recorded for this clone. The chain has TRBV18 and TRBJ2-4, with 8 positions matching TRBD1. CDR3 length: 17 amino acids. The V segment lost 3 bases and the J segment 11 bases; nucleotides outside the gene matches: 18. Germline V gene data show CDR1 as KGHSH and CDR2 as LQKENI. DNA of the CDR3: TGTGCCAGCTCACCTCTCCGGGACAGGACTCAAGGAGAGCTTCAGTACTTC. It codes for CASSPLRDRTQGELQYF.